Shown below are 20 T cell receptor beta chains from a single sample sequenced in a study of blood T cell repertoires in COVID-19. Clones were read by immunoSEQ multiplex PCR, and TCRdb kept only the in-frame ones, dropping some. This sample has under 200,000 clones, with roughly nine tenths found just once. Sample: peripheral blood. The source is a woman aged 70-85 years with acute or convalescent COVID-19.

The chain has TRBV28 and TRBJ2-3, with 9 bases identical to TRBD1. Germline lookup yields CDR1 MDHEN and CDR2 SYDVKM. The CDR3 has 15 residues. V shed 2 bases and J 7 bases; nucleotides not matched to a gene: 7. In DNA, the CDR3 is TGTGCCAGCAGTTTAGTAACAGGGGGCCAAAATACGCAGTATTTT. Amino acid sequence: CASSLVTGGQNTQYF.

The chain couples TRBV6-5 to TRBJ2-7; D is perhaps TRBD2 (5 bases). Germline V gene sequence: CDR1 MNHEY, CDR2 SVGAGI. The CDR3 runs 12 residues. V was pared by 6 bases and J by 5 bases, with 11 bases between. The chain's CDR3 is CASRAAGNEQYF. CDR3 coding DNA: TGTGCCAGCAGGGCCGCGGGTAACGAGCAGTACTTC.

V is TRBV5-1 and J is TRBJ2-7, with D possibly being TRBD1 (6 bases). There are 16 residues in the CDR3. The V gene lost 0 bases and the J gene lost 3 bases, with 16 bases spanning the gap. Germline loops: CDR1 SGHRS, CDR2 YFSETQ. The CDR3 coding sequence is TGCGCCAGCAGCTTGGGGGGGACGACAGGTAACTACGAGCAGTACTTC. It translates to CASSLGGTTGNYEQYF. Full variable domain (outside the CDR3, taken from reference TRBV5-1 and TRBJ2-7): KAGVTQTPRYLIKTRGQQVTLSCSPISGHRSVSWYQQTPGQGLQFLFEYFSETQRNKGNFPGRFSGRQFSNSRSEMNVSTLELGDSALYLCASSLGGTTGNYEQYFGPGTRLTVT.

The V and J genes are TRBV19 and TRBJ2-6; 9 positions agree with TRBD2. The CDR3 length is 17 residues. The germline gives CDR1 LNHDA, CDR2 SQIVND (reference sequence). V lost 7 bases, J lost 0 bases, and 7 bases stayed unmatched. CDR3 sequence: CASNFWRGGSGANVLTF. The CDR3 DNA follows: TGTGCCAGTAACTTCTGGCGGGGGGGCTCTGGGGCCAACGTCCTGACTTTC.

The V and J genes are TRBV6-5 and TRBJ2-7; 7 nucleotides match TRBD2. CDR1 and CDR2 (germline): MNHEY, SVGAGI. J was trimmed by 2 bases and V by 1 base; bases with no gene match: 5. The CDR3 sequence is 15 residues long. This chain's CDR3 is CASSYFSGPPYEQYF. The CDR3 DNA is TGTGCCAGCAGTTACTTTAGCGGGCCCCCCTACGAGCAGTACTTC.

The J gene is TRBJ1-1, the V gene TRBV7-2; no reliable D call. Per the germline V gene, CDR1 is SGHTA and CDR2 is FQGNSA. This CDR3 has 14 residues. The V end lost 2 bases, the J end lost 0 bases, and 7 bases lay between the germline ends. The CDR3 nucleotides read TGTGCCAGCAGCTTAAACGGGGTGAACACTGAAGCTTTCTTT. Residues: CASSLNGVNTEAFF. Filled out from reference TRBV7-2 and TRBJ1-1, the complete variable domain reads GAGVSQSPSNKVTEKGKDVELRCDPISGHTALYWYRQSLGQGLEFLIYFQGNSAPDKSGLPSDRFSAERTGGSVSTLTIQRTQQEDSAVYLCASSLNGVNTEAFFGQGTRLTVV.

J is TRBJ2-5 and V is TRBV27; 14 nucleotides line up with TRBD2. The CDR3 length is 17 residues. The germline V gene has CDR1 MNHEY and CDR2 SMNVEV (reference sequence). With 7 bases clipped from V and 2 bases from J, the junction kept 9 bases outside the gene matches. The CDR3 coding sequence is TGTGCCAGCACCAGGAAGGGACTAGCGGGAGTACAAGAGACCCAGTACTTC. Protein: CASTRKGLAGVQETQYF.

This chain connects TRBV7-9 to TRBJ2-4, with 10 bases identical to TRBD2. This CDR3 is 15 amino acids long. The junction had 0 bases not matched to a gene; V was cut back by 1 base and J by 3 bases. Looked up from germline, CDR1 is SEHNR and CDR2 is FQNEAQ (reference sequence). In DNA form, the CDR3 reads TGTGCCAGCAGCTTAGTAGCGGGGGGCAAAAACATTCAGTACTTC. Amino acid sequence: CASSLVAGGKNIQYF.

The chain's CDR3 is CAWSVGQDHGYTF. CDR3 in DNA: TGTGCCTGGAGTGTGGGACAGGACCATGGCTACACCTTC. The chain is built from TRBV30 and TRBJ1-2, with 8 bases fitting TRBD1. Germline V gene sequence: CDR1 GTSNPN, CDR2 SVGIG (reference sequence). J lost 6 bases, V lost 0 bases, and 3 bases had no gene match. This CDR3 is 13 amino acids long.

V is TRBV5-1 and J is TRBJ1-6, with unresolved D. The CDR3 spans 16 residues. Germline V lookup: CDR1 SGHRS, CDR2 YFSETQ. V lost 1 base, J lost 0 bases, and 8 bases lay in between. The CDR3 here is CASSLSMSSYNSPLHF. The CDR3 DNA is TGCGCCAGCAGCTTGTCAATGAGCTCCTATAATTCACCCCTCCACTTT.

In this sample, this clone turned up a few times. The chain is built from TRBV11-3 and TRBJ2-5; 11 nucleotides line up with TRBD1. The CDR3 has 17 residues. Germline V gene data show CDR1 as SGHNT and CDR2 as YENEEA. The V segment lost 2 bases and the J segment 2 bases; nucleotides outside the gene matches: 7. CDR3 in amino acids: CASSLSPGTGGQETQYF. In DNA form, the CDR3 reads TGTGCCAGCAGCTTAAGCCCCGGGACAGGGGGTCAAGAGACCCAGTACTTC.

CDR3 sequence (DNA): TGTGCCAGCAGCCAGATGGACTACACAGATACGCAGTATTTT. The encoded protein is CASSQMDYTDTQYF. The chain joins TRBV14 to TRBJ2-3, with D perhaps matching TRBD2 (6 bases). The CDR3 totals 14 residues. Trimming shortened V by 3 bases and J by 2 bases, and 9 bases separated the two germline ends. Per germline, CDR1 SGHDN and CDR2 FVKESK.

V gene TRBV7-2 combines with J gene TRBJ1-1, with TRBD1 matching over 8 bases. The CDR3 is 12 residues long. Germline V gene sequence: CDR1 SGHTA, CDR2 FQGNSA. The ends lost 4 bases at V and 10 bases at J; junction bases unmatched: 5. The CDR3 bases are TGTGCCAGCAGCTCGTACAGGGGGAGAGCTTTCTTT. Residues: CASSSYRGRAFF. Drawing the rest from reference TRBV7-2 and TRBJ1-1, the complete variable domain is GAGVSQSPSNKVTEKGKDVELRCDPISGHTALYWYRQSLGQGLEFLIYFQGNSAPDKSGLPSDRFSAERTGGSVSTLTIQRTQQEDSAVYLCASSSYRGRAFFGQGTRLTVV.

Regarding this clone: The sample has other DNA sequences that encode this CDR3 too. CDR3 coding DNA: TGTGCCAGCAGCGACCGGGACAGGGTGGCAGATACGCAGTATTTT. Protein sequence: CASSDRDRVADTQYF. This sequence joins TRBV14 and TRBJ2-3; 9 bases align to TRBD1. The J segment lost 4 bases and the V segment lost 5 bases, leaving 7 bases of the junction unmatched. CDR1 and CDR2 (germline): SGHDN, FVKESK. The CDR3 is 15 residues long. Supplemented by reference TRBV14 and TRBJ2-3, the full variable domain reads EAGVTQFPSHSVIEKGQTVTLRCDPISGHDNLYWYRRVMGKEIKFLLHFVKESKQDESGMPNNRFLAERTGGTYSTLKVQPAELEDSGVYFCASSDRDRVADTQYFGPGTRLTVL.

This clone was counted between two and nine times. V is TRBV7-8 and J is TRBJ1-5; weak D call: TRBD1 (5 bases). CDR3 size: 14 residues. Germline CDR1 SGHVS, CDR2 FQNEAQ. Trimming cost V 5 bases and J 3 bases, with 11 bases left between them. In DNA form, the CDR3 reads TGTGCCAGCAGCGCAGGGTATACCAATCAGCCCCAGCATTTT. Amino acids: CASSAGYTNQPQHF.

The rearrangement uses TRBV4-2 and TRBJ1-3; tentatively, D is TRBD1 (5 bases). This CDR3 comprises 15 residues. Germline CDR1 and CDR2: LGHNA and YNFKEQ. Trimming cost V 6 bases and J 0 bases, with 12 bases left between them. The CDR3 reads CASSLDTASGNTIYF. The CDR3 region has the DNA TGTGCCAGCAGTTTGGACACCGCCTCTGGAAACACCATATATTTT.

Concerning this clone: The sample carries other DNA sequences with the same CDR3. This rearrangement joins TRBV6-5 to TRBJ1-2; D gene uncertain. Trimming left V 2 bases short and J 8 bases short, with 18 bases between. The V gene's germline CDR1 is MNHEY and CDR2 SVGAGI. CDR3 length: 15 residues. This CDR3 reads CASSYGYTGYDGYTF. The CDR3 nucleotides read TGTGCCAGCAGTTACGGTTATACGGGGTACGACGGCTACACCTTC.

The chain couples TRBV6-1 to TRBJ2-1; 7 bases are shared with TRBD1. The CDR3 is 14 amino acids. V shed 3 bases and J 1 base; nucleotides not matched to a gene: 0. Per germline, CDR1 MNHNS and CDR2 SASEGT. The CDR3 reads CASSETGSYNEQFF. The CDR3 bases are TGTGCCAGCAGTGAGACAGGGTCCTACAATGAGCAGTTCTTC.

This chain links TRBV2 with TRBJ2-3, with D possibly being TRBD2 (5 bases). Germline V lookup: CDR1 SNHLY, CDR2 FYNNEI. Trimming removed 4 bases at V and 0 bases at J, with 11 bases between. The CDR3 consists of 15 residues. CDR3 coding DNA: TGTGCCAGCAGTGCGGGAACGCACAGCACAGATACGCAGTATTTT. It is translated as CASSAGTHSTDTQYF.

This rearrangement joins TRBV11-2 to TRBJ2-7, with 8 bases lining up with TRBD1. This CDR3 region has 14 residues. J was trimmed by 7 bases and V by 5 bases; bases with no gene match: 10. Germline loops: CDR1 SGHAT, CDR2 FQNNGV. In DNA form, the CDR3 reads TGTGCCAGCAGCCCCCAGACAGGGGTTAAGGAGCAGTACTTC. It specifies CASSPQTGVKEQYF.